This T cell receptor beta chain is drawn from a study of blood T cell repertoires in COVID-19. The V and J ends lost 0 bases and 2 bases respectively, with 6 bases between them. Germline loops: CDR1 LGHNA, CDR2 YNFKEQ. The CDR3 has 14 amino acids. Profiled with immunoSEQ multiplex PCR; TCRdb holds only in-frame clones, not every one. The data hold around 200,000 clones, with 87% observed a single time. The TCR sequence derives from a man between 35 and 55 years old with active or convalescent COVID-19. The sample comprised peripheral blood. The V call is TRBV4-2, the J call TRBJ2-3; D unclear. The CDR3 protein is CASSQDQFTDTQYF. In DNA form, the CDR3 reads TGTGCCAGCAGCCAAGATCAGTTCACAGATACGCAGTATTTT.